The rows below give T cell receptor beta chains drawn from one sample of a study of identical twins' blood T cells. In TCRdb, the 5' RACE reads were re-called with MiXCR into one record per CDR3 protein. Among 350,000 to 450,000 distinct CDR3 sequences listed, 25% to 35% were seen once. The sample consisted of PBMCs. The receptors shown here come from a woman aged 18 to 55 in good health. Both conserved end residues are part of each CDR3. The D gene is left open where the match is weak. Clone sizes are given selectively: once, few, many, or a class where the clone is expanded.

abundance	d_gene	j_gene	v_gene	len	CDR3nt	CDR3aa
many	-	TRBJ2-5	TRBV6-6	12	TGTGCCAGCATATCAGCTCAAGAGACCCAGTACTTC	CASISAQETQYF
few	-	TRBJ1-2	TRBV20-1	12	TGCAGACCCACGGGGCCTAACTATGGCTACACCTTC	CRPTGPNYGYTF
-	-	TRBJ2-7	TRBV5-1	14	TGCGCCAGCAGCTCTACGGGTAGCAGCTACGATCAGTACTTC	CASSSTGSSYDQYF
few	-	TRBJ1-2	TRBV29-1	14	TGCAGCGTTGCGGGGGGGCAGGGTGCCTATGGCTACACCTTC	CSVAGGQGAYGYTF
-	-	TRBJ2-1	TRBV12-3/TRBV12-4	14	TGTGCCAGCAACCCGGGACCCCCGTACAATGAGCAGTTCTTC	CASNPGPPYNEQFF
-	-	TRBJ1-2	TRBV10-3	14	TGTGCCATCAATACCGACAGCGCTAACTATGGCTACACCTTC	CAINTDSANYGYTF
-	-	TRBJ2-1	TRBV6-5	11	TGTGCCAGCAGTTACCGATATGAGCAGTTCTTC	CASSYRYEQFF
few	-	TRBJ1-1	TRBV20-1	13	TGCAGTGCTGGCCCAGGGAAACCCACTGAAGCTTTCTTT	CSAGPGKPTEAFF
few	-	TRBJ1-3	TRBV20-1	14	TGCAGTGCTAGCGGCACTCACTCTGGAAACACCATATATTTT	CSASGTHSGNTIYF
-	-	TRBJ2-5	TRBV2	12	TGTGCCAGCACCATCGGACGGGAGACCCAGTACTTC	CASTIGRETQYF
few	TRBD2	TRBJ2-5	TRBV20-1	15	TGCAGTGCTAGGCAACTAGCGGGGGGGCCAGAGACCCAGTACTTC	CSARQLAGGPETQYF
-	-	TRBJ2-3	TRBV5-1	16	TGCGCCAGCAGCTTGAACAAGCCGGGTGGCACAGATACGCAGTATTTT	CASSLNKPGGTDTQYF
once	-	TRBJ2-1	TRBV20-1	16	TGCAGTGCTAGAGATCATGGCAGGGAGCTCTACAATGAGCAGTTCTTC	CSARDHGRELYNEQFF
-	TRBD2	TRBJ2-3	TRBV9	16	TGTGCCAGCAGCGCCACACTAGCGGGGGCGTCAACTACGCAGTATTTT	CASSATLAGASTTQYF
few	TRBD2	TRBJ2-3	TRBV4-2	17	TGTGCCAGCAGCCAAGTAAAAGCGGGGGGGCCCACAGATACGCAGTATTTT	CASSQVKAGGPTDTQYF
-	-	TRBJ2-1	TRBV9	12	TGTGCCAGCAGCGTAGCCAGCAATGAGCAGTTCTTC	CASSVASNEQFF